This T cell receptor (beta chain) was captured in a study of blood T cell repertoires in COVID-19. The overall study: T cells, B-cell-depleted T cells, or PBMCs supplied cDNA or gDNA.

In the authors' workflow: For nucleated cells, counts were estimated from reference gene primer amplification. Assay used: immunoSEQ multiplex PCR; TCRdb lists only in-frame clones, some missing. V, J and clone size were drawn from that table, and D and trimming were deduced from the DNA. The table lists 65,000 to 80,000 clones, about 88% of them singletons, with around 2.5% in the top ten. V was shortened by 7 bases and J by 9 bases, with 21 bases between the two germline ends. CDR1 and CDR2 from the germline V gene are LNHDA and SQIVND (reference sequence). The CDR3 length is 15 residues. Sample: peripheral blood. The source of this sequence is a man in his 70s with active or convalescent COVID-19. The V and J genes are TRBV19 and TRBJ2-2; the D gene is possibly TRBD1 (5 bases). The DNA for the CDR3 is TGTGCCAGTACACCAGGGCAAACCTACTCTAGGGAGCTGTTTTTT. This encodes CASTPGQTYSRELFF.